Listed here are 28 T cell receptor beta chains from one sample, sequenced in a study of long-term antiretroviral therapy in people with HIV. Running of the v3.0 immunoSEQ assay took place at survey level. Only in-frame clones appear in the TCRdb table, and some are missing; sequencing was by immunoSEQ multiplex PCR. The sample contains some 20,000 clones, roughly 84% of which appear only once. The sample in question was unsorted PBMCs, obtained around 2.4 years after starting antiretroviral therapy. The origin of the receptors is a man in his forties or fifties with HIV.

The V call is TRBV6-5, the J call TRBJ1-2; the match to TRBD1 covers 7 bases. Germline V CDR1 and CDR2: MNHEY, SVGAGI. J lost 8 bases, V lost 2 bases, and 8 bases had no gene match. The CDR3 totals 14 residues. CDR3 sequence: CASSYLAGGGGYTF. For the CDR3, the DNA is TGTGCCAGCAGTTACCTGGCAGGGGGGGGAGGCTACACCTTC.

V gene TRBV12-5 combines with J gene TRBJ1-5, with 9 bases fitting TRBD1. The V and J ends lost 0 bases and 1 base, in that order; junction bases with no gene match: 13. The V gene's germline CDR1 is LGHNT and CDR2 FRNRAP. The CDR3 totals 20 residues. The CDR3 coding sequence is TGTGCTAGTGGTTTGGTAAGTCAAAACCAACAGGGGGCAAGCAATCAGCCCCAGCATTTT. It encodes CASGLVSQNQQGASNQPQHF.

The chain is built from TRBV7-9 and TRBJ2-7, with D tentatively TRBD1 or TRBD2 (6 bases each). The CDR3 runs to 17 residues. Trimming stripped 1 base from V and 4 bases from J, with 20 bases between. Germline lookup yields CDR1 SEHNR and CDR2 FQNEAQ (reference sequence). CDR3 DNA sequence: TGTGCCAGCAGCTTAGAGCCGGGGGCGCCTTTCGGGTACGAGCAGTACTTC. Its translation is CASSLEPGAPFGYEQYF. The full variable domain, with the rest looked up from reference TRBV7-9 and TRBJ2-7, is DTGVSQNPRHKITKRGQNVTFRCDPISEHNRLYWYRQTLGQGPEFLTYFQNEAQLEKSRLLSDRFSAERPKGSFSTLEIQRTEQGDSAMYLCASSLEPGAPFGYEQYFGPGTRLTVT.

This CDR3 is CASSSTGLGGNEQYF. The CDR3 DNA reads as TGTGCCAGCAGTTCCACCGGGTTAGGGGGGAACGAGCAGTACTTC. This sequence joins TRBV6-5 and TRBJ2-7; D is perhaps TRBD1 or TRBD2 (6 bases each). The germline gives CDR1 MNHEY, CDR2 SVGAGI. The CDR3 length is 15 residues. With 4 bases removed from V and 5 bases from J, the gap between germline ends came to 18 bases.

The CDR3 protein is CASTRTSGGTYEQYF. As DNA, the CDR3 is TGTGCCAGCACCCGGACTAGCGGGGGGACCTACGAGCAGTACTTC. The chain employs TRBV2 and TRBJ2-7, with 14 nucleotides matching TRBD2. J gave up 2 bases and V 7 bases, and 4 bases lay outside the gene matches. The CDR3 sequence is 15 residues long. Germline loops: CDR1 SNHLY, CDR2 FYNNEI.

The chain employs TRBV7-2 and TRBJ2-1, with D unresolved. Germline V gives CDR1 SGHTA, CDR2 FQGNSA. The V end was cut by 4 bases, the J end by 9 bases, with 16 bases between. The length of the CDR3 is 14 residues. CDR3 protein: CASSSRIALGEQFF. The CDR3 nucleotides read TGTGCCAGCAGCTCCAGGATCGCCCTGGGTGAGCAGTTCTTC.

The chain joins TRBV6-5 to TRBJ2-7; D could derive from TRBD1 or TRBD2 (5 bases each). CDR3 size: 15 residues. V gave up 6 bases and J gave up 2 bases, with 17 bases separating them. Per germline, CDR1 MNHEY and CDR2 SVGAGI. The chain's CDR3 is CASRGASGIPYEQYF. CDR3 DNA sequence: TGTGCCAGCAGAGGGGCCTCCGGGATTCCCTACGAGCAGTACTTC.

This clone was seen more than once but under ten times. This CDR3 reads CATWTGQGQPQHF. The CDR3 DNA follows: TGTGCCACTTGGACAGGGCAAGGGCAGCCCCAGCATTTT. The chain is built from TRBV10-3 and TRBJ1-5; 8 bases match TRBD1. V trimming: 10 bases; J trimming: 7 bases; junction bases outside the gene matches: 9. Germline CDR1 reads ENHRY; CDR2 reads SYGVKD. The CDR3 extends over 13 amino acids.

V usage is TRBV29-1 and J usage is TRBJ2-7; TRBD1 might be the D (6 bases). CDR1 is SQVTM, CDR2 ANQGSEA, per germline. V lost 3 bases to trimming and J lost 0 bases, with 18 bases between them. The CDR3 totals 16 residues. The CDR3 DNA reads as TGCAGCGTTGAGGGCCGCCCCGGGACACCCTCCTACGAGCAGTACTTC. Its protein product is CSVEGRPGTPSYEQYF.

The chain employs TRBV18 and TRBJ1-5; TRBD1 aligns across 7 bases. The CDR3 sequence is 15 residues long. CDR1 is KGHSH and CDR2 is LQKENI in the germline V gene. V was clipped by 6 bases and J by 4 bases; unmatched bases: 9. The CDR3 spells CASSGGTAPNQPQHF. CDR3 DNA sequence: TGTGCCAGCTCGGGTGGGACAGCACCAAATCAGCCCCAGCATTTT.

The chain carries TRBV7-9 and TRBJ2-5; D gene ambiguous. The CDR3 runs to 14 residues. V dropped 5 bases and J dropped 0 bases, with 10 bases sitting between them. Per the germline V gene, CDR1 is SEHNR and CDR2 is FQNEAQ (reference sequence). The CDR3 bases are TGTGCCAGCAGCCGAAGGATACACCAAGAGACCCAGTACTTC. Protein product: CASSRRIHQETQYF.

The V and J genes are TRBV7-2 and TRBJ2-7; 8 nucleotides match TRBD2. The germline V gene encodes CDR1 SGHTA and CDR2 FQGNSA. The CDR3 runs 15 residues. The V and J ends lost 6 bases and 3 bases, in that order; junction bases with no gene match: 10. The CDR3 region is CASSLSTSENYEQYF. CDR3 DNA sequence: TGTGCCAGCAGTCTATCGACTAGCGAGAACTACGAGCAGTACTTC. Variable domain in full (rest from reference TRBV7-2 and TRBJ2-7): GAGVSQSPSNKVTEKGKDVELRCDPISGHTALYWYRQSLGQGLEFLIYFQGNSAPDKSGLPSDRFSAERTGGSVSTLTIQRTQQEDSAVYLCASSLSTSENYEQYFGPGTRLTVT.

This rearrangement joins TRBV4-2 to TRBJ2-6; a weak D match, TRBD1 (5 bases). The CDR3 contains 18 residues. The germline V gene has CDR1 LGHNA and CDR2 YNFKEQ. With 1 base removed from V and 1 base from J, the gap between germline ends came to 14 bases. The CDR3 is CASSQVQGIPSGANVLTF. The DNA for the CDR3 is TGTGCCAGCAGCCAAGTCCAGGGAATACCTTCTGGGGCCAACGTCCTGACTTTC.

The rearrangement joins TRBV27 to TRBJ2-2, with D unresolved. The CDR3 is made up of 15 amino acids. V lost 5 bases to trimming and J lost 2 bases, with 12 bases between them. Germline CDR1 MNHEY, CDR2 SMNVEV (reference sequence). The CDR3 is CASSPFAVNTGELFF. The CDR3, as DNA: TGTGCCAGCAGTCCCTTCGCAGTCAACACCGGGGAGCTGTTTTTT.

V usage is TRBV18 and J usage is TRBJ1-3; 8 bases line up with TRBD1. CDR1 and CDR2 from the germline V gene are KGHSH and LQKENI. The CDR3 loop spans 16 amino acids. Trimming removed 0 bases from V and 3 bases from J; junction bases left unmatched: 4. CDR3 in DNA: TGTGCCAGCTCACCACCGGGACAGGCCCGTGGAAACACCATATATTTT. Translated, it gives CASSPPGQARGNTIYF.

This chain connects TRBV29-1 to TRBJ2-7; no firm D call. Germline loops: CDR1 SQVTM, CDR2 ANQGSEA. CDR3 length: 12 amino acids. Between the trimmed V and J ends, which lost 2 bases and 3 bases, there was a span of 8 bases. CDR3 sequence (DNA): TGCAGCGTTGAATTAGGAGACTACGAGCAGTACTTC. Translating gives CSVELGDYEQYF.

The chain recombines TRBV2 with TRBJ1-4; 8 bases are shared with TRBD1. With V trimmed by 5 bases and J by 3 bases, 5 bases remained unmatched. Germline V gene sequence: CDR1 SNHLY, CDR2 FYNNEI. CDR3 size: 15 residues. Written as DNA, the CDR3 is TGTGCCAGCAGTCGAGACAGGGGTCCTAATGAAAAACTGTTTTTT. Protein product: CASSRDRGPNEKLFF.

This clone was recorded once. This chain links TRBV5-8 with TRBJ2-3, with D uncertain. The V and J ends lost 0 bases and 2 bases respectively, with 10 bases between them. This CDR3 is 15 amino acids long. Per germline, CDR1 SGHTS and CDR2 YDEGEE. The CDR3 DNA is TGTGCCAGCAGCTTGGGTACGGCCACCACAGATACGCAGTATTTT. Protein product: CASSLGTATTDTQYF.

The chain links TRBV7-8 to TRBJ2-3; a weak D match, TRBD2 (7 bases). Germline V gene data show CDR1 as SGHVS and CDR2 as FQNEAQ. The CDR3 sequence is 16 residues long. V lost 1 base to trimming and J lost 2 bases, with 13 bases between them. The CDR3 protein is CASSLVGGRNTDTQYF. CDR3 in DNA: TGTGCCAGCAGCTTAGTCGGGGGGCGTAACACAGATACGCAGTATTTT.

The chain links TRBV30 to TRBJ2-7, with TRBD2 identical over 7 bases. The length of the CDR3 is 14 residues. J gave up 3 bases and V 5 bases, and 10 bases lay outside the gene matches. Germline lookup yields CDR1 GTSNPN and CDR2 SVGIG (reference sequence). The CDR3 DNA is TGTGCCTGGGGCCTCGGGGGGACCTACTACGAGCAGTACTTC. Translated: CAWGLGGTYYEQYF.

The gene calls are TRBV6-6 and TRBJ1-5; possible D gene TRBD1, 5 bases. Per the germline V gene, CDR1 is MNHNY and CDR2 is SVGAGI (reference sequence). Trimming took 3 bases from V and 5 from J, leaving 17 bases between them. This CDR3 comprises 16 residues. For the CDR3, the DNA is TGTGCCAGCAGTTATAGTGATCTTGTCAGGGATCAGCCCCAGCATTTT. As protein: CASSYSDLVRDQPQHF.

DNA of the CDR3: TGCGCCAGCAGCTTGGGACAGGGGATGAACGAGCAGTACTTC. It specifies CASSLGQGMNEQYF. V gene TRBV5-1 combines with J gene TRBJ2-7, with 8 bases aligning to TRBD1. CDR1 SGHRS and CDR2 YFSETQ come from the germline V gene. Trimming at V came to 0 bases and at J to 5 bases, leaving 4 bases not matched to a gene. CDR3 length: 14 residues. Full variable domain (remainder filled in from reference TRBV5-1 and TRBJ2-7): KAGVTQTPRYLIKTRGQQVTLSCSPISGHRSVSWYQQTPGQGLQFLFEYFSETQRNKGNFPGRFSGRQFSNSRSEMNVSTLELGDSALYLCASSLGQGMNEQYFGPGTRLTVT.

This clone is medium-sized by share. The V call is TRBV7-9, the J call TRBJ1-2; no clear D gene. The CDR3 is made up of 14 amino acids. Per the germline V gene, CDR1 is SEHNR and CDR2 is FQNEAQ (reference sequence). Deletions cut 5 bases from V and 0 bases from J, with 10 bases between. CDR3 sequence (DNA): TGTGCCAGCAGCGGGCCATATGCTAACTATGGCTACACCTTC. Translating gives CASSGPYANYGYTF.

This sequence joins TRBV18 and TRBJ2-7; no firm D call. This CDR3 contains 13 residues. With 3 bases removed from V and 2 bases from J, the gap between germline ends came to 8 bases. The germline V gene encodes CDR1 KGHSH and CDR2 LQKENI. Here the CDR3 reads CASSPAGTYEQYF. For the CDR3, the DNA is TGTGCCAGCTCACCCGCAGGTACCTACGAGCAGTACTTC.

The J gene is TRBJ2-5, the V gene TRBV7-9, with D unresolved. The CDR3 is 12 residues long. Germline V CDR1 and CDR2: SEHNR, FQNEAQ (reference sequence). Trimming removed 5 bases from V and 1 base from J, with 5 bases in between. CDR3 sequence: CASSPLQETQYF. As DNA, the CDR3 is TGTGCCAGCAGCCCCCTCCAAGAGACCCAGTACTTC.

There are a few counts of this clone. The chain joins TRBV6-1 to TRBJ2-7; 7 bases match TRBD1. V trimming: 3 bases; J trimming: 6 bases; junction bases outside the gene matches: 5. CDR3 size: 13 residues. Germline CDR1 is MNHNS and CDR2 is SASEGT. The CDR3 reads CASSDGTVSEQYF. The CDR3 bases are TGTGCCAGCAGTGACGGGACAGTATCCGAGCAGTACTTC.

The chain employs TRBV7-9 and TRBJ2-3; D is perhaps TRBD2 (5 bases). The V gene lost 5 bases and the J gene lost 7 bases, with 10 bases spanning the gap. Germline V lookup: CDR1 SEHNR, CDR2 FQNEAQ (reference sequence). CDR3 length: 12 amino acids. The CDR3, as DNA: TGTGCCAGCAGCACCGACTACAATACGCAGTATTTT. Residues: CASSTDYNTQYF.

CDR3 region: CASRPWTGIPQHF. As DNA, the CDR3 is TGTGCCAGCAGACCGTGGACCGGGATTCCCCAGCATTTT. The chain uses TRBV21-1 and TRBJ1-5. TRBV21-1 constitutes a pseudogene. CDR3 length: 13 residues.